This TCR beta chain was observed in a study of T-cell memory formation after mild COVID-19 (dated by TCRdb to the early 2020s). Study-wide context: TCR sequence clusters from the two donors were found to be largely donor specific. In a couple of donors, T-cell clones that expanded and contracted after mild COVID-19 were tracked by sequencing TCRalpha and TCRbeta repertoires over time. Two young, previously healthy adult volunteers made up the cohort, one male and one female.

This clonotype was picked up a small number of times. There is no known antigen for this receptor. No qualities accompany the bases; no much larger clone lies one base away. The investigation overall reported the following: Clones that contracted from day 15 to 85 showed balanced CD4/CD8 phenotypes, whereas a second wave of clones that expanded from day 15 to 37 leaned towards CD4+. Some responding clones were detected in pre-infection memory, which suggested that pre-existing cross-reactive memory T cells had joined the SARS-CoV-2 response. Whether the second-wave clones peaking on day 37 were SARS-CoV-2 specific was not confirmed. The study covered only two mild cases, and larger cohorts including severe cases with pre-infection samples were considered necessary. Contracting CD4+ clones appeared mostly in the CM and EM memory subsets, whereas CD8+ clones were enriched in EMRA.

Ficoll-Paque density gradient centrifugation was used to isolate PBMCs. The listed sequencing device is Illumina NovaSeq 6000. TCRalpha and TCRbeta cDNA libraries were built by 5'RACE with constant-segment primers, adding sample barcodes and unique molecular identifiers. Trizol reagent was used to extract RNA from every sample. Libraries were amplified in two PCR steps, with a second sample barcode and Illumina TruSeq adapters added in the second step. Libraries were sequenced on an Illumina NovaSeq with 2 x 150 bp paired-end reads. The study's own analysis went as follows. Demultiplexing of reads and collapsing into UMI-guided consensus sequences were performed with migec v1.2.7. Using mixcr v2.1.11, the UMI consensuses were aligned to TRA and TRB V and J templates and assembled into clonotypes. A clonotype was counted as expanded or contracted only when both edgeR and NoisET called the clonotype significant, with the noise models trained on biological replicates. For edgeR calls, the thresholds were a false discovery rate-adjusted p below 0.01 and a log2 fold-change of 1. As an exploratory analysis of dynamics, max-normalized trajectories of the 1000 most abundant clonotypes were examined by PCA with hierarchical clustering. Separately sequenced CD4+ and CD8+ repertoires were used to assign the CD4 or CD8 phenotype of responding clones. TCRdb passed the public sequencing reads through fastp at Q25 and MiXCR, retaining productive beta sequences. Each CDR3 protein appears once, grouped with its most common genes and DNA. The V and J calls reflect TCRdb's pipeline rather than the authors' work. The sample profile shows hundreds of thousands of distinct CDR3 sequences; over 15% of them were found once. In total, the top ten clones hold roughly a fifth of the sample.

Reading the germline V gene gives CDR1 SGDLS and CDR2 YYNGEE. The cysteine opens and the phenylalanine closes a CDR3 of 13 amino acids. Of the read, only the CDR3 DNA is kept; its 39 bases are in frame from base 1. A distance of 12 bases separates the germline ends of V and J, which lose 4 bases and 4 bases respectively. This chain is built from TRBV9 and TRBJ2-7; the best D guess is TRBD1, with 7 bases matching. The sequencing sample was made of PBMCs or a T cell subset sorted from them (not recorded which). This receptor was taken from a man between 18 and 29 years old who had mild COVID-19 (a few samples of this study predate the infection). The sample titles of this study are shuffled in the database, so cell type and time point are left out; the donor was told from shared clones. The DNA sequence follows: TGTGCCAGCAGCCCCGCGGGACAGTACGAGCAGTACTTC. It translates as CASSPAGQYEQYF.